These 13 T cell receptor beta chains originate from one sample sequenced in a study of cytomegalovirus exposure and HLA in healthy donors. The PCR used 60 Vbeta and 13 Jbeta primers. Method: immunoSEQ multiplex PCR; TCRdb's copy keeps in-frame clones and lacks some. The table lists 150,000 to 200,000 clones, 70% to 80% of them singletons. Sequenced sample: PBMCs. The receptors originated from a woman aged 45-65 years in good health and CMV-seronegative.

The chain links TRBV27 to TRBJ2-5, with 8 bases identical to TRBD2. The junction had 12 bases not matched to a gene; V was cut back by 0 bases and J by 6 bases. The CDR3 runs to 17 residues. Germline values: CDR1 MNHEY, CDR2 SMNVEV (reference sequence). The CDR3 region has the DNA TGTGCCAGCAGTTTATCATATAGCGGGACTGGCAAAAAGACCCAGTACTTC. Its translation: CASSLSYSGTGKKTQYF.

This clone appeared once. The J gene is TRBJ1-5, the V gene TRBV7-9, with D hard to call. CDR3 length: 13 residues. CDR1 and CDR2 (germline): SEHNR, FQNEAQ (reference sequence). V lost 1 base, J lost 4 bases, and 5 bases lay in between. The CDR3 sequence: CASSLGTNQPQHF. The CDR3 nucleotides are TGTGCCAGCAGCTTAGGCACTAATCAGCCCCAGCATTTT. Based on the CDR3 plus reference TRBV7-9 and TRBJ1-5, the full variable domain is DTGVSQNPRHKITKRGQNVTFRCDPISEHNRLYWYRQTLGQGPEFLTYFQNEAQLEKSRLLSDRFSAERPKGSFSTLEIQRTEQGDSAMYLCASSLGTNQPQHFGDGTRLSIL.

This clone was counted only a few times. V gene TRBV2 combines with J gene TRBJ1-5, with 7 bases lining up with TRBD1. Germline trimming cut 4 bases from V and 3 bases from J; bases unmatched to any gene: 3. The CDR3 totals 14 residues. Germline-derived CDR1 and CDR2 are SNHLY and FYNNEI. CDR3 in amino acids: CASSGDRVNQPQHF. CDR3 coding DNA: TGTGCCAGCAGTGGCGACAGGGTCAATCAGCCCCAGCATTTT. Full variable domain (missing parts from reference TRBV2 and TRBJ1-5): EPEVTQTPSHQVTQMGQEVILRCVPISNHLYFYWYRQILGQKVEFLVSFYNNEISEKSEIFDDQFSVERPDGSNFTLKIRSTKLEDSAMYFCASSGDRVNQPQHFGDGTRLSIL.

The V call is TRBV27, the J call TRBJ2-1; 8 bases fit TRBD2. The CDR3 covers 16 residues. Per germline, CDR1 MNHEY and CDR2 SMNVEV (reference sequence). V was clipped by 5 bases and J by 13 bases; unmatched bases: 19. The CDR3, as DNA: TGTGCCAGCAGTCCCCCCGGGACTAGAAGCGGAGGAAAACAGTTCTTC. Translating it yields CASSPPGTRSGGKQFF.

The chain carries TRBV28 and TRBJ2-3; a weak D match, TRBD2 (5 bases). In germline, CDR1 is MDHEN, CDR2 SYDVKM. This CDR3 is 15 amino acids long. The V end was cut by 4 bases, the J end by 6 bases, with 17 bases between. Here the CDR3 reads CASSSPNGVRDTQYF. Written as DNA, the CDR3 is TGTGCCAGCAGTTCACCAAACGGGGTGCGGGATACGCAGTATTTT.

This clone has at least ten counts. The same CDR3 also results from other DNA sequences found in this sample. The CDR3 region has the DNA TGCAGCGTCACCGGGACAGGGGCCTATGGCTACACCTTC. As protein: CSVTGTGAYGYTF. The gene calls are TRBV29-1 and TRBJ1-2; 10 bases are a match to TRBD1. V lost 6 bases and J lost 4; bases outside the gene matches: 5. CDR1 and CDR2 from the germline V gene are SQVTM and ANQGSEA. The CDR3 is made up of 13 amino acids.

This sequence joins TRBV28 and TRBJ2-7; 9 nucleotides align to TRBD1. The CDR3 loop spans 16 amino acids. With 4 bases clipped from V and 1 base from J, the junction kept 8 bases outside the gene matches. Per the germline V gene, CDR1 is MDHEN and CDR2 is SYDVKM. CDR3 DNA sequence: TGTGCCAGCAGTTCCTTGGACAGGGGAATTTCCTACGAGCAGTACTTC. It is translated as CASSSLDRGISYEQYF.

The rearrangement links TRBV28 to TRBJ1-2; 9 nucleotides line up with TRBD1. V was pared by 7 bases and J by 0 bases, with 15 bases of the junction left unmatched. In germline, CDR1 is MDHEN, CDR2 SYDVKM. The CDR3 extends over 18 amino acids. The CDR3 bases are TGTGCCAGCAATAGGCTGGCCGGGACAGGGCCCTCTAACTATGGCTACACCTTC. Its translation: CASNRLAGTGPSNYGYTF.

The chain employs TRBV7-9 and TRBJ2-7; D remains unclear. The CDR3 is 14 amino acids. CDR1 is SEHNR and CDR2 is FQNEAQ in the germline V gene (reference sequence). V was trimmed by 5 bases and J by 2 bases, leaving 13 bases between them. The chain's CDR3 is CASSRTGAAYEQYF. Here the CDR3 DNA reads TGTGCCAGCAGCCGAACGGGTGCAGCCTACGAGCAGTACTTC. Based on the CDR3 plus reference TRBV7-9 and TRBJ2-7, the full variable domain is DTGVSQNPRHKITKRGQNVTFRCDPISEHNRLYWYRQTLGQGPEFLTYFQNEAQLEKSRLLSDRFSAERPKGSFSTLEIQRTEQGDSAMYLCASSRTGAAYEQYFGPGTRLTVT.

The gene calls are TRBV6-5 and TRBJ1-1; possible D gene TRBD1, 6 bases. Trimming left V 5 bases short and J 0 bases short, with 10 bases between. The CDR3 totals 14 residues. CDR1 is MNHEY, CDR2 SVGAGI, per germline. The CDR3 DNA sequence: TGTGCCAGCAGTGACAGGTCGTTGAACACTGAAGCTTTCTTT. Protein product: CASSDRSLNTEAFF.

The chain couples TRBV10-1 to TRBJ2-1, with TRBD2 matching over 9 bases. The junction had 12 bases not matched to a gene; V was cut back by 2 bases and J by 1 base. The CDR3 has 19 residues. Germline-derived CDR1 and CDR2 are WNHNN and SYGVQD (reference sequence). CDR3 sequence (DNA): TGCGCCAGCAGTGAGGGAGGGGTAAGCGGGAGGTCTTCCTACAATGAGCAGTTCTTC. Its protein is CASSEGGVSGRSSYNEQFF.

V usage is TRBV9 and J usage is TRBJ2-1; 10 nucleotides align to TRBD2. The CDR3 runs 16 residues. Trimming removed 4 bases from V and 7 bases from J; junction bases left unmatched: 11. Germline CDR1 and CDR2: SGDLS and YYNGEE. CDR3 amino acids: CASSSGGGAGGNEQFF. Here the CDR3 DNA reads TGTGCCAGCAGCTCCGGAGGTGGAGCGGGGGGGAATGAGCAGTTCTTC.

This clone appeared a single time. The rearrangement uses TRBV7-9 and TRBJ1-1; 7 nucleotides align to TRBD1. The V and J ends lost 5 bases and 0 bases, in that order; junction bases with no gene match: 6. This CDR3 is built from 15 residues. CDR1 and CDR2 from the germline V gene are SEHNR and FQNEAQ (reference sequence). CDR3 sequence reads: CASSPQGLVNTEAFF. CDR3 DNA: TGTGCCAGCAGCCCACAGGGGTTGGTGAACACTGAAGCTTTCTTT.